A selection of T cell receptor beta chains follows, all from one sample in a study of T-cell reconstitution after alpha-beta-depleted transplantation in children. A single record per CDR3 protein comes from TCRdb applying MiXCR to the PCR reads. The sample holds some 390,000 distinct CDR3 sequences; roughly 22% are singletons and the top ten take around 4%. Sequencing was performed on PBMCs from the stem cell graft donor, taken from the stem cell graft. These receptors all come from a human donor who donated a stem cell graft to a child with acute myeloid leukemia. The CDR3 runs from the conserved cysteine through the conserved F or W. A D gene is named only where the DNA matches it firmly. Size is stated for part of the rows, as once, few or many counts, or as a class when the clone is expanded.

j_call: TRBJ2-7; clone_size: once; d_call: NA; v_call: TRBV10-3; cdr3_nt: TGTGCCATCAGTGTCGGCATATCCTACGAGCAGTACTTC; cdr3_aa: CAISVGISYEQYF
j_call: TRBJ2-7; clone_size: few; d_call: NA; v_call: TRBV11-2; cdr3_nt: TGTGCCAGCAGCTTAGAGAGGCAGGGATCGACCTACGAGCAGTACTTC; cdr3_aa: CASSLERQGSTYEQYF
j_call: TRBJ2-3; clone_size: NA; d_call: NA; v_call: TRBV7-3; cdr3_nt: TGTGCCAGCAGCCCAGGGTTGCGGGGTAGCACAGATACGCAGTATTTT; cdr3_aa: CASSPGLRGSTDTQYF
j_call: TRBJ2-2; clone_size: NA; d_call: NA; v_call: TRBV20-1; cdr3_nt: TGCAGTGCTAGAGATCCACCCAACCTGTTTTTT; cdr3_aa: CSARDPPNLFF
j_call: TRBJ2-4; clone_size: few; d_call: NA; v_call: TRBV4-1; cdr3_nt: TGCGCCAGCAGCCAATTAGGATACATTCAGTACTTC; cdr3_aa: CASSQLGYIQYF
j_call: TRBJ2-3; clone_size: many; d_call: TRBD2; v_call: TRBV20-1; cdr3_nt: TGCAGTGCTAGAGATCGGCTAGCGGGGACGGATACGCAGTATTTT; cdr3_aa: CSARDRLAGTDTQYF
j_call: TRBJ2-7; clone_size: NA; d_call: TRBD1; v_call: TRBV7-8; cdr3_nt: TGTGCCAGCAGCTGGGTAACCGGGACAGGGAACTACGAGCAGTACTTC; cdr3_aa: CASSWVTGTGNYEQYF
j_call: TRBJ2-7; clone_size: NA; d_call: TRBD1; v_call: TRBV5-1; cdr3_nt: TGCGCCAGCAGTCCCGCTTCGGGGACAGGGTACGAGCAGTACTTC; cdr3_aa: CASSPASGTGYEQYF
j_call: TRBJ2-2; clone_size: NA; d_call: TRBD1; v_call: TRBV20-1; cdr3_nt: TGCAGTGCTAGAGTGAAGGGACAGGGGGGCTCGAACACCGGGGAGCTGTTTTTT; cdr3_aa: CSARVKGQGGSNTGELFF
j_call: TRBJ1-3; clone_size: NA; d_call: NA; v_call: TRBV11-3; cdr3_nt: TGTGCCAGCAGCCGACGCACACCGGGACAATCAAACACCATATATTTT; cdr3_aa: CASSRRTPGQSNTIYF
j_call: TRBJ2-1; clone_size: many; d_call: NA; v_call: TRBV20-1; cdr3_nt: TGCAGTGCTCGACGATCGCCCTCATCCTACAATGAGCAGTTCTTC; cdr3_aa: CSARRSPSSYNEQFF
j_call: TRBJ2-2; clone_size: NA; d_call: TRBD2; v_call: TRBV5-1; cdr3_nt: TGCGCCAGCAGCTTGGTCGGACTAGCGGGAGGAGGCGGGGAGCTGTTTTTT; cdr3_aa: CASSLVGLAGGGGELFF
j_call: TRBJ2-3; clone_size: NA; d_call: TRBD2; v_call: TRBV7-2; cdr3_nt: TGTGCCAGCTCCCGGGAGGGCCTGGAAGATACGCAGTATTTT; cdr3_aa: CASSREGLEDTQYF
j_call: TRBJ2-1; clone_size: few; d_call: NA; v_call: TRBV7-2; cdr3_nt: TGTGCCAGCAGCCCACGGGTCGGATTGGGCAATGAGCAGTTCTTC; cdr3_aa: CASSPRVGLGNEQFF
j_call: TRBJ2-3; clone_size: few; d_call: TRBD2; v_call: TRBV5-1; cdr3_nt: TGCGCCAGCAGTCAAGCGGGAGGGAGCACAGATACGCAGTATTTT; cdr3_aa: CASSQAGGSTDTQYF
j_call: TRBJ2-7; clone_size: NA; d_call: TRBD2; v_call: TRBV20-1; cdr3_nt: TGCAGTGCTAGATACCCACTAGCGACCTACGAGCAGTACTTC; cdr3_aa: CSARYPLATYEQYF
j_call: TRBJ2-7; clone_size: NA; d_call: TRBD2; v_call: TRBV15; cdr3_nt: TGTGCCACCAGCAGAGAGGGGTTGGAGCGGGACTCCTACGAGCAGTACTTC; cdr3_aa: CATSREGLERDSYEQYF
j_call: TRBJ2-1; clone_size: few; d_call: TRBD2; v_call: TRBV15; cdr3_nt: TGTGCCACCAGCAGAGCGACTAGCGGGATTAGCTCCTACAATGAGCAGTTCTTC; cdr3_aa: CATSRATSGISSYNEQFF
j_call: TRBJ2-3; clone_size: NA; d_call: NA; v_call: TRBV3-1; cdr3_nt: TGTGCCAGCAGCCCCGACTGGTTGGGGGATACGCAGTATTTT; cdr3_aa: CASSPDWLGDTQYF
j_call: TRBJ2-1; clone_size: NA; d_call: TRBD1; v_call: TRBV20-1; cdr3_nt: TGCAGTAGAGACAGGGCTTACAATGAGCAGTTCTTC; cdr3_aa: CSRDRAYNEQFF
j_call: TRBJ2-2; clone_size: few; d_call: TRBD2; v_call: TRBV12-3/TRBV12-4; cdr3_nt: TGTGCCAGCAGCCTAGCGGGAATGAACACCGGGGAGCTGTTTTTT; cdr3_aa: CASSLAGMNTGELFF
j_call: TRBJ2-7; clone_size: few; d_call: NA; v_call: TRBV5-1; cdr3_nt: TGCGCCAGCAGCGCGGAGCGGACGAAACCCTACGAGCAGTACTTC; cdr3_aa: CASSAERTKPYEQYF
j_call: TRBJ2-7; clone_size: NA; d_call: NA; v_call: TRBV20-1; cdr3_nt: TGCAGTGCTAGTGCCCCACGGGGGCGGGAGTGGAGGGACGAGCAGTACTTC; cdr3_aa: CSASAPRGREWRDEQYF
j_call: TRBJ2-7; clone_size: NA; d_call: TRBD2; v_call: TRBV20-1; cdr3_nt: TGCAGTGCCCGAGGGACTAGCGGGAACTACGAGCAGTACTTC; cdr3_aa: CSARGTSGNYEQYF
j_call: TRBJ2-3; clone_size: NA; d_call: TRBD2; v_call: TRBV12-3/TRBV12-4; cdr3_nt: TGTGCCAGCAGTTTGCCTAGCGGGAGACGAGATACGCAGTATTTT; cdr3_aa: CASSLPSGRRDTQYF
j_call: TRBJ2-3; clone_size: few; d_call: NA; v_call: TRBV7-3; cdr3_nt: TGTGCCAGCAGACAGACGAGGATGGGAACAGATACGCAGTATTTT; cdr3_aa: CASRQTRMGTDTQYF
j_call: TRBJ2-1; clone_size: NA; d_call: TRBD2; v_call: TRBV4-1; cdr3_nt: TGCGCCAGCAGCGGGCTAGCGGGAGGGCAGGCCTACAATGAGCAGTTCTTC; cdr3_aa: CASSGLAGGQAYNEQFF
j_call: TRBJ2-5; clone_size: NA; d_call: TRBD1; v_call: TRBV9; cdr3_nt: TGTGCCAGCAGACTAGGGACAGGGGGCATCCAAGAGACCCAGTACTTC; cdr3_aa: CASRLGTGGIQETQYF
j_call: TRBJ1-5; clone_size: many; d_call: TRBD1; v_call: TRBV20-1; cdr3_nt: TGCAGTGCTAGAGAGACAGGGCTCGTGTACAGTCAGCCCCAGCATTTT; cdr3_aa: CSARETGLVYSQPQHF
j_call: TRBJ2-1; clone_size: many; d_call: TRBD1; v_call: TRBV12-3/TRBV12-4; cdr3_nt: TGTGCCAGCAGATTACAGGGGACTGAGCAGTTCTTC; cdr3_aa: CASRLQGTEQFF
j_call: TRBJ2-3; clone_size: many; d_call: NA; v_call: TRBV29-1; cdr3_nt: TGCAGCGTTGACGGGTATAGCGGGACAGGGAGCACAGATACGCAGTATTTT; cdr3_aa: CSVDGYSGTGSTDTQYF
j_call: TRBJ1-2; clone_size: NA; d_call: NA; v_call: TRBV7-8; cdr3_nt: TGTGCCAGCAGCTTAGCTGGGGAAGGCTACACCTTC; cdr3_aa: CASSLAGEGYTF
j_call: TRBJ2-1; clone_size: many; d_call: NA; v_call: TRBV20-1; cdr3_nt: TGCAGTGCTAGAAGGCGGAGCTCCTACAATGAGCAGTTCTTC; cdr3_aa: CSARRRSSYNEQFF
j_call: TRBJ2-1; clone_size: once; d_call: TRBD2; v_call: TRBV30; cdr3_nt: TGTGCCTGGAGTGTGCTGACTAGCGGGAGCAATGAGCAGTTCTTC; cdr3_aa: CAWSVLTSGSNEQFF
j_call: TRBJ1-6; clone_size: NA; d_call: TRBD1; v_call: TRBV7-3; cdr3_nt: TGTGCCAGCAGTTCGACAGGGGTTTCGGATTCACCCCTCCACTTT; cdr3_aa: CASSSTGVSDSPLHF
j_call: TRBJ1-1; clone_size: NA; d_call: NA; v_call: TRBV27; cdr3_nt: TGTGCCAGCAGTTTACCGGGGTCTGAAGCTTTCTTT; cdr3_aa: CASSLPGSEAFF
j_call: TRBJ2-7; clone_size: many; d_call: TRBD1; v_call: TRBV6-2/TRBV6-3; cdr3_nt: TGTGCCAGCAGTGGACAGGAGAGCTCCTACGAGCAGTACTTC; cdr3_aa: CASSGQESSYEQYF
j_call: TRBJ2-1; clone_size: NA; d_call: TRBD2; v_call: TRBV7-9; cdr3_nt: TGTGCCAGCAGCTTAGGGACTAGCGAACCATACAATGAGCAGTTCTTC; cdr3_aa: CASSLGTSEPYNEQFF
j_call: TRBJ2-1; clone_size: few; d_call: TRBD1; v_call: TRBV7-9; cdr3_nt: TGTGCCAGCAGCCCAGGGGGCCTGGAGCAGTTCTTC; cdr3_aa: CASSPGGLEQFF
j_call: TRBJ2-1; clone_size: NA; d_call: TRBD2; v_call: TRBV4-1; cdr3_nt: TGCGCCAGCAGCCAAACCGGGACTAGCTTAATCAATGAGCAGTTCTTC; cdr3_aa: CASSQTGTSLINEQFF
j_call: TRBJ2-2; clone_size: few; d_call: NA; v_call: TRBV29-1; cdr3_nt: TGCAGCGTTCGCGAGGGGGGACTAACCGGGGAGCTGTTTTTT; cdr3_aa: CSVREGGLTGELFF
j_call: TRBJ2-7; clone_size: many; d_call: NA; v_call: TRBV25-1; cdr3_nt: TGTGCCAGCAGCAAAGGACGGGCCTACGAGCAGTACTTC; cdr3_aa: CASSKGRAYEQYF
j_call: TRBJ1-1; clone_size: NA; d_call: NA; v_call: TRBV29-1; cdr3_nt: TGCAGCGTTGAAGGGCTTGGCCCCAATGAAGCTTTCTTT; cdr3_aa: CSVEGLGPNEAFF
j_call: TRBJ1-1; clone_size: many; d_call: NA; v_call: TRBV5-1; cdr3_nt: TGCGCCAGCAGCGTAATGACAGGGAACACTGAAGCTTTCTTT; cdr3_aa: CASSVMTGNTEAFF
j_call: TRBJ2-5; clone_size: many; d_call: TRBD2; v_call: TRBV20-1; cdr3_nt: TGCAGTGCGCGACTAGCGGGAGTCAGGGAGACCCAGTACTTC; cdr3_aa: CSARLAGVRETQYF
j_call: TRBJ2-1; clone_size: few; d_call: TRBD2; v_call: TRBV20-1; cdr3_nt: TGCAGTGCCACGACGGGACTAACTTACAATGAGCAGTTCTTC; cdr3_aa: CSATTGLTYNEQFF
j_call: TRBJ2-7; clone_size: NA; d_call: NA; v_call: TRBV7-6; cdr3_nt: TGTGCCAGCAGCTTAGATTGGGCGTTCGAGCAGTACTTC; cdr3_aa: CASSLDWAFEQYF
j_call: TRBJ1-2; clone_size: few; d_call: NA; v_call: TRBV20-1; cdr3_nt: TGCAGTGCTAGACACCTCACCGGGACGGATAACGCCTTC; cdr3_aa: CSARHLTGTDNAF
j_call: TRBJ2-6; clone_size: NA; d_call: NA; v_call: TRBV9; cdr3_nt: TGTGCCAGCAGCGTTCCCAATCAGGGCCCCAAAGTCTCTGGGGCCAACGTCCTGACTTTC; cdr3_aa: CASSVPNQGPKVSGANVLTF
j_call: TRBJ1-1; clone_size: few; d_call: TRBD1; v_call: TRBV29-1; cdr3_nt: TGCAGCGTTGGGACAGGGAGGACTGAAGCTTTCTTT; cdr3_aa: CSVGTGRTEAFF
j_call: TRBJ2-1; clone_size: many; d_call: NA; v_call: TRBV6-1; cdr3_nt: TGTGCCAGCAGTGCAGACATGGGGTTGGGTGAGCAGTTCTTC; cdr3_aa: CASSADMGLGEQFF